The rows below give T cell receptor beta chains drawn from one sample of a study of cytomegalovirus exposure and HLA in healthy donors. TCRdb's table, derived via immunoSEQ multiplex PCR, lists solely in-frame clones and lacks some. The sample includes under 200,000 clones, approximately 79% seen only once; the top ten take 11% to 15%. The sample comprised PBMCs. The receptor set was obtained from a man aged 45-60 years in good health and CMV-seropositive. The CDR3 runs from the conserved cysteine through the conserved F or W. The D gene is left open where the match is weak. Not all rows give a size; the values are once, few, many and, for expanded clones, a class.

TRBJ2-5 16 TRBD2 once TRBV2 TGTGCCAGCAGTGAAGGGAAGCGGGGGTTCCAAGAGACCCAGTACTTC CASSEGKRGFQETQYF
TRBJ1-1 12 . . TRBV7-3 TGTGCCAGCAGCTTAACGGGGAGGGAAGCTTTCTTT CASSLTGREAFF
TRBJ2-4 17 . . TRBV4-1 TGCGCCAGCAGCCAAGATCAGGGTTCGGAGACCAAAAACATTCAGTACTTC CASSQDQGSETKNIQYF
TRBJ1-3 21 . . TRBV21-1 TGTGCCAGCAGCACAAGAGCCGGCTCCGGACACGATACATGGGGTGGAAACACCATATATTTT CASSTRAGSGHDTWGGNTIYF
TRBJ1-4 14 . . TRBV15 TGTGCCACCAGGGTTGACATGGGTAGTGAAAAACTGTTTTTT CATRVDMGSEKLFF
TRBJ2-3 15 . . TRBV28 TGTGCCAGCAGTACAGGACAGTTACGCACAGATACGCAGTATTTT CASSTGQLRTDTQYF
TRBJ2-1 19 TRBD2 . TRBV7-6 TGTGCCAGCAGCCCTGGAGTAGCGGGGGGCCTCTCCTCCTACAATGAGCAGTTCTTC CASSPGVAGGLSSYNEQFF
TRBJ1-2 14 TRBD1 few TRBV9 TGTGCCAGCAGCGGCGGACAGGGCTGGGGAGGCTACACCTTC CASSGGQGWGGYTF
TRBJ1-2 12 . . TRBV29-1 TGCAGCGCCGGGGAGACCCCCACGGGCTACACCTTC CSAGETPTGYTF
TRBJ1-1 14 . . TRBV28 TGTGCCAGCAGCCCCCCCGCTACGTTGGCTGAAGCTTTCTTT CASSPPATLAEAFF
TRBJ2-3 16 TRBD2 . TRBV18 TGTGCCAGCTCAAACGAGCGGGGGGCGCGCACAGATACGCAGTATTTT CASSNERGARTDTQYF
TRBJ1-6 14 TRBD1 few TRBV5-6 TGTGCCAGCAGGTTCGGGACAGGGAATTCACCCCTCCACTTT CASRFGTGNSPLHF
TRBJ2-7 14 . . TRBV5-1 TGCGCCAGCAGCTTAGAGACAGCAGCCTACGAGCAGTACTTC CASSLETAAYEQYF
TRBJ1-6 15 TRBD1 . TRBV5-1 TGCGCCAGCAGCTTGATAGGGGGCCGGAATTCACCCCTCCACTTT CASSLIGGRNSPLHF
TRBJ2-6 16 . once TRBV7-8 TGTGCCAGCAGCTTAGTAGGAGGCTCTGGGGCCAACGTCCTGACTTTC CASSLVGGSGANVLTF
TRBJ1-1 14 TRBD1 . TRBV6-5 TGTGCCAGCAGTGACCAGGGGGTGAACACTGAAGCTTTCTTT CASSDQGVNTEAFF
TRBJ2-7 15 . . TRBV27 TGTGCCAGCAGTCCTCTCGGGACTTTTTCCTACGAGCAGTACTTC CASSPLGTFSYEQYF
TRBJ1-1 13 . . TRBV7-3 TGTGCCAGCAGCCAGGACAGTGACACTGAAGCTTTCTTT CASSQDSDTEAFF
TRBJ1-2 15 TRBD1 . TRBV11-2 TGTGCCAGCAGCCGGACAGGGACGGGGGACTATGGCTACACCTTC CASSRTGTGDYGYTF
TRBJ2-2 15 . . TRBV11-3 TGTGCCAGCAGTCTAGGGGGAGCGAACACCGGGGAGCTGTTTTTT CASSLGGANTGELFF
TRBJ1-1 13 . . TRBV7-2 TGTGCCAGCAGAAAGGGGCAGAACACTGAAGCTTTCTTT CASRKGQNTEAFF
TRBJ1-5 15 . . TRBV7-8 TGTGCCAGCAGCCCCCAGGTCCATAGCAATCAGCCCCAGCATTTT CASSPQVHSNQPQHF
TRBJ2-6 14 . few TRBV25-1 TGTGCCAGCGGGCATAGCTCTGGGGCCAACGTCCTGACTTTC CASGHSSGANVLTF
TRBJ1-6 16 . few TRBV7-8 TGTGCCAGTACTAAGGGGCGGAGCTCCTATAATTCACCCCTCCACTTT CASTKGRSSYNSPLHF
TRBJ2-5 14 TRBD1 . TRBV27 TGTGCCAGCAGTTTAAACAGGGGGCGTGGGACCCAGTACTTC CASSLNRGRGTQYF
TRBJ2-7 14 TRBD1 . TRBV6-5 TGTGCCAGCAGTTTAGGACAGGGGGCCTGCCAGCAGTACTTC CASSLGQGACQQYF
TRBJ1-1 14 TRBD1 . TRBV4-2 TGTGCCAGCAGCCAGGTCGACAGGGACACTGAAGCTTTCTTT CASSQVDRDTEAFF
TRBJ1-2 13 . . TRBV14 TGTGCCAGCAGCATTGGGGGGAACTATGGCTACACCTTC CASSIGGNYGYTF